This TCR beta chain was sequenced for a study of shared clonotypes between healthy human individuals. Clones were read by immunoSEQ multiplex PCR, and TCRdb kept only the in-frame ones, dropping some. The sample records approximately 620,000 clones, less than 98% being singletons. The CDR3 contains 18 residues. The sequence came from a woman aged 25 to 39 in good health. The material sequenced was naive CD4+ T cells sorted from blood. Subset: CD45RA+ positively selected. The chain employs TRBV1 and TRBJ2-3; the table gives TRBD2 as D, unverified against the DNA. TRBV1 is flagged as a pseudogene. CDR3 nucleotides: TGCACCAGCAGGAACCTGGGGACTAGTTATCAGGTCAGGGATACGCAGTATTTT. Encoded protein: CTSRNLGTSYQVRDTQYF.